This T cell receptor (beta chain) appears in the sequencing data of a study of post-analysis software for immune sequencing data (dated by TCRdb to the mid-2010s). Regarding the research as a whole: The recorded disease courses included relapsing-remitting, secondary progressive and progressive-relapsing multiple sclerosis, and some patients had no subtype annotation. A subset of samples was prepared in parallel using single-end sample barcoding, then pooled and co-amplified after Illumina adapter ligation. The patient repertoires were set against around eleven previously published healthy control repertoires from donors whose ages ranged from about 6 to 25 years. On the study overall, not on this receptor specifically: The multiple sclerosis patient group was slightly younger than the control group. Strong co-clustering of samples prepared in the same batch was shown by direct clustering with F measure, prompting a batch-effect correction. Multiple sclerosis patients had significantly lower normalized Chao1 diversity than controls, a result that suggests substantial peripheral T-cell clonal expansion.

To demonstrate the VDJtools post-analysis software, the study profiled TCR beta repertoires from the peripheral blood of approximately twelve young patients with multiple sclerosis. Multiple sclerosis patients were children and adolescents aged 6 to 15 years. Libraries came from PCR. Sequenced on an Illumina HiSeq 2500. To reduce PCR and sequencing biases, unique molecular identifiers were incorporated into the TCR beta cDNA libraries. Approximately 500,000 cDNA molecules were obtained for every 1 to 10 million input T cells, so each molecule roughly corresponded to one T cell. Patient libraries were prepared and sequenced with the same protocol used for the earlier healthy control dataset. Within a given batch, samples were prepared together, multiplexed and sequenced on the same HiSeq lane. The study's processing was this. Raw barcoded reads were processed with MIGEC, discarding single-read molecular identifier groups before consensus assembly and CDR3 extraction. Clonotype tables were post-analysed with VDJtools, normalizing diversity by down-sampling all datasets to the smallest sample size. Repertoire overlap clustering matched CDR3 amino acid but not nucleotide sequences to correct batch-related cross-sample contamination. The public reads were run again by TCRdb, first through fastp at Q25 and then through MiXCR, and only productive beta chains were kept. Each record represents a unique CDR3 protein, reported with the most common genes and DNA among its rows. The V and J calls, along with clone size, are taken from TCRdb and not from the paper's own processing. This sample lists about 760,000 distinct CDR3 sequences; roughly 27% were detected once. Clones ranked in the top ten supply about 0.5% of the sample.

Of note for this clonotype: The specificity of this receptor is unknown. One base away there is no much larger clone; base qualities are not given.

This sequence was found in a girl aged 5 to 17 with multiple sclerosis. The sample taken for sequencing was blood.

The CDR3 protein: CASSPWTGGQETQYF. DNA sequence: TGTGCCAGCAGCCCATGGACAGGGGGACAAGAGACCCAGTACTTC. The chain uses TRBV11-2 and TRBJ2-5, with TRBD1 matching 10 junction bases. At the junction V is shortened by 5 bases and J by 2 bases; bases outside the gene matches: 5. CDR1 and CDR2 are drawn from the germline V gene: SGHAT, FQNNGV. The CDR3 starts with the cysteine, ends with the phenylalanine, and has 15 residues. CDR3 DNA is the only sequence kept; it has 45 bases, read in frame from the first base.